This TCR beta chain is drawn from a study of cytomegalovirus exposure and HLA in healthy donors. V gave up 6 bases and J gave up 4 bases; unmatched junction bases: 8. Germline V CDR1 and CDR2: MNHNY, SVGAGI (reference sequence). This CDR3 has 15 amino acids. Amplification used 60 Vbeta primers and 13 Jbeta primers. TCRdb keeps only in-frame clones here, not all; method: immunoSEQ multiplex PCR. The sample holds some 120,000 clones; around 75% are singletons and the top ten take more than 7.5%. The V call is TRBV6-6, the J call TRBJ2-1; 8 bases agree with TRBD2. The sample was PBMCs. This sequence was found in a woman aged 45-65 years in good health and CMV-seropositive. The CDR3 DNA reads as TGTGCCAGCAGGCCGCGGGGGGTAAATTACAATGAGCAGTTCTTC. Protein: CASRPRGVNYNEQFF.